A single sample gave rise to the 30 T cell receptor beta chains below, sequenced in a study of cytomegalovirus exposure and HLA in healthy donors. This PCR relied on a set of 60 Vbeta primers and 13 Jbeta primers. Only in-frame clones appear in the TCRdb table, and some are missing; sequencing was by immunoSEQ multiplex PCR. The top ten hold approximately 2.4% of the sample, which has about 160,000 clones, approximately 81% seen once. Source material: PBMCs. Receptor source: a male donor in good health and CMV-seronegative.

A few counts support this clone. Within the sample, other DNA sequences also encode this same CDR3. The rearrangement links TRBV7-2 to TRBJ2-5; maybe TRBD2 (6 bases). The CDR3 spans 14 residues. Germline V gene lookup returns CDR1 SGHTA and CDR2 FQGNSA. Between the trimmed V and J ends, which lost 3 bases and 2 bases, there was a span of 10 bases. CDR3 protein: CASSLGGGQETQYF. DNA of the CDR3: TGTGCCAGCAGCTTGGGTGGGGGGCAAGAGACCCAGTACTTC.

The chain uses TRBV10-3 and TRBJ2-7; D unclear. The ends were cut back, 11 bases at V and 1 base at J, with 9 bases in the middle. The germline gives CDR1 ENHRY, CDR2 SYGVKD. The CDR3 covers 11 residues. The CDR3 sequence is CAAAESYEQYF. The DNA of the CDR3 is TGTGCCGCCGCGGAATCCTACGAGCAGTACTTC.

The rearrangement links TRBV15 to TRBJ2-7, with a weak D call TRBD2 (5 bases). Trimming took 0 bases from V and 0 from J, leaving 9 bases between them. The CDR3 is 15 residues long. CDR1 and CDR2 (germline): LNHNV, YYDKDF (reference sequence). The CDR3 protein is CATSREPGSSYEQYF. In nucleotides, the CDR3 is TGTGCCACCAGCAGAGAACCGGGGAGCTCCTACGAGCAGTACTTC.

Details on this clone: A read error may account for a junction end that differs from germline. This sample includes further DNA sequences coding for the same CDR3. This chain joins TRBV7-9 and TRBJ1-2; no firm D call. This CDR3 region has 14 residues. Germline loops: CDR1 SEHNR, CDR2 FQNEAQ (reference sequence). The CDR3 protein is CASSFDTANYGYTF. CDR3 nucleotides: TGCGCCAGCAGCTTCGACACTGCTAACTATGGCTACACCTTC.

The J gene is TRBJ2-7, the V gene TRBV7-9; weak D call: TRBD1 (6 bases). V was cut by 3 bases and J by 2 bases, with 14 bases left in between. This CDR3 region has 15 residues. Germline V gene data show CDR1 as SEHNR and CDR2 as FQNEAQ (reference sequence). The CDR3 DNA follows: TGTGCCAGCAGCTTTTATTCCACAGGGACCTACGAGCAGTACTTC. Translated, it gives CASSFYSTGTYEQYF.

The V call is TRBV27, the J call TRBJ2-5, with TRBD1 matching 12 bases. Losses at the gene ends were 5 bases for V and 11 bases for J; bases not matched to a gene: 12. Germline CDR1 and CDR2: MNHEY and SMNVEV (reference sequence). The length of the CDR3 is 15 residues. CDR3 coding DNA: TGTGCCAGCAGTCCCGACCGGGACAGGGGGCGGGAGCAGTACTTC. Its protein is CASSPDRDRGREQYF.

This chain joins TRBV5-1 and TRBJ1-6, with TRBD1 as a possible D gene (5 bases). The CDR3 has 15 residues. Trimming cost V 5 bases and J 5 bases, with 14 bases left between them. Germline V gene lookup returns CDR1 SGHRS and CDR2 YFSETQ. CDR3 bases: TGCGCCAGCAGTAGGGACTCACCCAATAATTCACCCCTCCACTTT. Its translation: CASSRDSPNNSPLHF.

The chain joins TRBV19 to TRBJ2-1, with D perhaps matching TRBD1 (5 bases). The CDR3 has 13 residues. The V end lost 10 bases, the J end lost 0 bases, and 10 bases lay between the germline ends. The germline gives CDR1 LNHDA, CDR2 SQIVND (reference sequence). CDR3 in amino acids: CATRQSSYNEQFF. The CDR3 coding sequence is TGTGCCACCCGACAGAGCTCCTACAATGAGCAGTTCTTC.

The chain has TRBV19 and TRBJ2-7; TRBD2 agrees at 13 bases. The V segment lost 5 bases and the J segment 6 bases; nucleotides outside the gene matches: 4. CDR3 size: 14 residues. CDR1 is LNHDA, CDR2 SQIVND, per germline (reference sequence). This CDR3 reads CASSAGLAGSEQYF. The CDR3 DNA follows: TGTGCCAGTAGTGCGGGACTAGCGGGAAGCGAGCAGTACTTC.

The rearrangement links TRBV27 to TRBJ2-5, with D maybe TRBD2 (6 bases). The CDR3 loop spans 12 amino acids. V lost 5 bases, J lost 4 bases, and 8 bases lay in between. Looked up from germline, CDR1 is MNHEY and CDR2 is SMNVEV (reference sequence). CDR3 sequence: CASSPGGETQYF. DNA of the CDR3: TGTGCCAGCAGTCCCGGGGGAGAGACCCAGTACTTC.

The chain employs TRBV6-1 and TRBJ2-7, with 8 positions matching TRBD1. Germline CDR1 and CDR2: MNHNS and SASEGT. The length of the CDR3 is 12 residues. After removal of 2 bases from V and 10 bases from J, the junction contained 4 bases not matched to a gene. As DNA, the CDR3 is TGTGCCAGCAGTGAAAGAGACAGGGGACAGTACTTC. Residues: CASSERDRGQYF.

The gene calls are TRBV6-5 and TRBJ2-1; perhaps TRBD2 as D (7 bases). The CDR3 is 15 residues long. Germline CDR1 is MNHEY and CDR2 is SVGAGI. V shed 2 bases and J shed 6 bases, with 14 bases lying between them. The CDR3 coding sequence is TGTGCCAGCAGTTACGGGGGGGCCCACCCCAATGAGCAGTTCTTC. Its translation: CASSYGGAHPNEQFF.

This sequence joins TRBV29-1 and TRBJ2-7; D is possibly TRBD1 (5 bases). Per the germline V gene, CDR1 is SQVTM and CDR2 is ANQGSEA. The CDR3 sequence is 12 residues long. The V gene lost 0 bases and the J gene lost 3 bases, with 6 bases spanning the gap. The CDR3 DNA is TGCAGCGTTGAAGACAGGGTCTACGAGCAGTACTTC. Its translation: CSVEDRVYEQYF.

This chain links TRBV6-5 with TRBJ2-7; possible D gene TRBD1, 6 bases. Germline V gene lookup returns CDR1 MNHEY and CDR2 SVGAGI. The CDR3 extends over 12 amino acids. V gave up 6 bases and J gave up 7 bases, with 13 bases separating them. The CDR3 DNA sequence: TGTGCCAGCAGACGACCCCAGGGGGAGCAGTACTTC. The encoded protein is CASRRPQGEQYF.

This rearrangement joins TRBV9 to TRBJ2-1, with D possibly being TRBD1 (6 bases). Germline assignment: CDR1 SGDLS and CDR2 YYNGEE. This CDR3 has 14 amino acids. V was pared by 2 bases and J by 9 bases, with 15 bases between. This CDR3 is CASSVGPRGSEQFF. The CDR3 DNA reads as TGTGCCAGCAGCGTGGGACCTAGGGGGAGTGAGCAGTTCTTC.

The J gene is TRBJ1-4, the V gene TRBV5-1; D gene uncertain. Germline CDR1 is SGHRS and CDR2 is YFSETQ. Trimming took 1 base from V and 1 from J, leaving 14 bases between them. This CDR3 spans 17 amino acids. This CDR3 is CASSLYTSRGTNEKLFF. In DNA form, the CDR3 reads TGCGCCAGCAGCTTGTATACCTCCAGAGGAACTAATGAAAAACTGTTTTTT.

The table lists this clone with a few counts. The chain uses TRBV4-1 and TRBJ1-2; 8 bases line up with TRBD1. Germline V gene lookup returns CDR1 MGHRA and CDR2 YSYEKL. The V gene end was trimmed by 6 bases and the J gene end by 4 bases; junction bases not matched to a gene: 4. This CDR3 contains 13 residues. This CDR3 is CASRGTGGYGYTF. DNA of the CDR3: TGCGCCAGCAGAGGTACAGGGGGCTATGGCTACACCTTC.

V is TRBV10-3 and J is TRBJ1-2; weak D call: TRBD1 (5 bases). Germline lookup yields CDR1 ENHRY and CDR2 SYGVKD. V gave up 7 bases and J gave up 4 bases, with 13 bases separating them. There are 13 residues in the CDR3. CDR3 protein: CAITQGLTYGYTF. The CDR3, as DNA: TGTGCCATCACTCAGGGATTAACCTATGGCTACACCTTC.

This clone appeared once. This rearrangement joins TRBV11-3 to TRBJ2-3; a weak D match, TRBD2 (6 bases). The CDR3 is made up of 13 amino acids. V was trimmed by 5 bases and J by 6 bases, leaving 12 bases between them. Germline V CDR1 and CDR2: SGHNT, YENEEA. This CDR3 is CASSGSGGDTQYF. The CDR3 DNA is TGTGCCAGCAGCGGAAGTGGGGGGGATACGCAGTATTTT.

This clone was found once. The chain links TRBV18 to TRBJ2-2; 9 bases align to TRBD2. Germline V gives CDR1 KGHSH, CDR2 LQKENI. J was trimmed by 6 bases and V by 3 bases; bases with no gene match: 20. The CDR3 is 20 amino acids. CDR3 region: CASSPPRTSELRKDAGELFF. The CDR3 DNA follows: TGTGCCAGCTCACCGCCACGGACTAGCGAACTTAGGAAGGATGCCGGGGAGCTGTTTTTT.

The CDR3 protein is CASSSTANTEAFF. In DNA, the CDR3 is TGTGCCAGCAGCTCGACAGCGAACACTGAAGCTTTCTTT. The gene calls are TRBV11-3 and TRBJ1-1; maybe TRBD1 (5 bases). The length of the CDR3 is 13 residues. Germline V lookup: CDR1 SGHNT, CDR2 YENEEA. Trimming left V 4 bases short and J 1 base short, with 7 bases between.

The V call is TRBV18, the J call TRBJ2-7; 7 nucleotides align to TRBD1. CDR1 and CDR2 (germline): KGHSH, LQKENI. The CDR3 has 16 residues. J gave up 5 bases and V 3 bases, and 13 bases lay outside the gene matches. CDR3 amino acids: CASSPAQGQLGHEQYF. As DNA, the CDR3 is TGTGCCAGCTCACCCGCACAGGGACAGCTGGGCCACGAGCAGTACTTC.

V is TRBV27 and J is TRBJ1-2; D is unclear. Germline CDR1 and CDR2: MNHEY and SMNVEV (reference sequence). Trimming stripped 2 bases from V and 2 bases from J, with 6 bases between. The CDR3 extends over 13 amino acids. The CDR3 coding sequence is TGTGCCAGCAGTTTAGGGCAGAACTATGGCTACACCTTC. Its protein product is CASSLGQNYGYTF.

This sequence joins TRBV9 and TRBJ1-5; a weak D match, TRBD1 (5 bases). Trimming stripped 3 bases from V and 6 bases from J, with 10 bases between. The V gene's germline CDR1 is SGDLS and CDR2 YYNGEE. CDR3 length: 13 amino acids. The CDR3 DNA sequence: TGTGCCAGCAGCGGGGGCGTCGGTCAGCCCCAGCATTTT. Amino acid sequence: CASSGGVGQPQHF.

V usage is TRBV29-1 and J usage is TRBJ2-5; 12 bases fit TRBD2. After removal of 4 bases from V and 7 bases from J, the junction contained 7 bases not matched to a gene. Per the germline V gene, CDR1 is SQVTM and CDR2 is ANQGSEA. The CDR3 spans 14 residues. The CDR3 protein is CSVAEGLAGSTQYF. CDR3 bases: TGCAGCGTTGCGGAAGGACTAGCGGGATCGACCCAGTACTTC.

The V gene is TRBV5-5, the J gene TRBJ2-5, with D possibly matching TRBD2 (6 bases). Germline V gene sequence: CDR1 SGHKS, CDR2 YYEKEE (reference sequence). V lost 5 bases, J lost 1 base, and 9 bases lay in between. The CDR3 extends over 13 amino acids. The CDR3 spells CASRTGGQETQYF. CDR3 bases: TGTGCCAGCAGGACCGGGGGCCAAGAGACCCAGTACTTC.

The chain joins TRBV28 to TRBJ1-1; unclear D gene. V dropped 6 bases and J dropped 3 bases, with 11 bases sitting between them. The CDR3 is 13 residues long. Germline V gives CDR1 MDHEN, CDR2 SYDVKM. DNA of the CDR3: TGTGCCAGCAGGCCTCTTCGGTACACTGAAGCTTTCTTT. Residues: CASRPLRYTEAFF.

There are a few counts of this clone. V gene TRBV5-1 combines with J gene TRBJ1-5; TRBD1 matches at 10 bases. The germline CDR1 and CDR2 sequences are SGHRS and YFSETQ. The CDR3 length is 14 residues. Losses at the gene ends were 4 bases for V and 7 bases for J; bases not matched to a gene: 5. The CDR3 region is CASSPGQGRQPQHF. CDR3 nucleotide sequence: TGCGCCAGCAGCCCGGGACAGGGGAGACAGCCCCAGCATTTT.

In its sample, this clone was seen once. The chain recombines TRBV2 with TRBJ1-2; no clear D. V was clipped by 6 bases and J by 4 bases, with 9 bases between them. CDR1 SNHLY and CDR2 FYNNEI come from the germline V gene. The CDR3 has 12 residues. Here the CDR3 reads CASRVYGYGYTF. CDR3 DNA sequence: TGTGCCAGCAGGGTCTACGGCTATGGCTACACCTTC.

The V call is TRBV7-8, the J call TRBJ1-5, with D possibly TRBD1 on 6 matching bases. This CDR3 region has 16 residues. The V gene lost 0 bases and the J gene lost 2 bases, with 11 bases spanning the gap. From germline, CDR1 is SGHVS and CDR2 FQNEAQ. The CDR3 is CASSLAGRGGNQPQHF. CDR3 in DNA: TGTGCCAGCAGCTTAGCGGGCAGGGGAGGCAATCAGCCCCAGCATTTT. Based on the CDR3 plus reference TRBV7-8 and TRBJ1-5, the full variable domain is GAGVSQSPRYKVAKRGQDVALRCDPISGHVSLFWYQQALGQGPEFLTYFQNEAQLDKSGLPSDRFFAERPEGSVSTLKIQRTQQEDSAVYLCASSLAGRGGNQPQHFGDGTRLSIL.